Sequencing of this T cell receptor beta chain was carried out in a study of T cell changes during pregnancy in multiple sclerosis. This CDR3 has 14 residues. The germline gives CDR1 SGHTA, CDR2 FQGNSA. V trimming: 5 bases; J trimming: 8 bases; junction bases outside the gene matches: 9. Repertoires were generated with immunoSEQ multiplex PCR, while TCRdb's copy carries only in-frame clones and drops some. Among more than 90,000 clones listed, approximately 90% were seen once. This receptor was identified in a female donor with multiple sclerosis, enrolled in a pregnancy study. The chain uses TRBV7-2 and TRBJ2-4; TRBD2 matches 7 bases. Sequencing was performed on peripheral blood, taken in the third trimester of pregnancy. This chain's CDR3 is CASSPSRGRDIQYF. The CDR3 nucleotides read TGTGCCAGCAGCCCTAGTCGGGGGAGGGACATTCAGTACTTC.